This TCR beta chain was sequenced in a study of blood T cell repertoires in COVID-19. The V gene's germline CDR1 is SGHRS and CDR2 YFSETQ. CDR3 length: 16 residues. Losses at the gene ends were 4 bases for V and 5 bases for J; bases not matched to a gene: 10. Sequencing used immunoSEQ multiplex PCR; TCRdb keeps in-frame clones, though not all of them. The profile shows some 290,000 clones, about nine tenths of them singletons. The chain employs TRBV5-1 and TRBJ1-1; TRBD1 aligns across 11 bases. The sequence derives from a woman in her twenties or thirties who had recovered from COVID-19. The sequencing sample was made of PBMCs or T cells enriched from blood (not recorded which). The CDR3 coding sequence is TGCGCCAGCAGCCTGGTGTACGGGACAGGGGGGACTGAAGCTTTCTTT. Protein sequence: CASSLVYGTGGTEAFF.